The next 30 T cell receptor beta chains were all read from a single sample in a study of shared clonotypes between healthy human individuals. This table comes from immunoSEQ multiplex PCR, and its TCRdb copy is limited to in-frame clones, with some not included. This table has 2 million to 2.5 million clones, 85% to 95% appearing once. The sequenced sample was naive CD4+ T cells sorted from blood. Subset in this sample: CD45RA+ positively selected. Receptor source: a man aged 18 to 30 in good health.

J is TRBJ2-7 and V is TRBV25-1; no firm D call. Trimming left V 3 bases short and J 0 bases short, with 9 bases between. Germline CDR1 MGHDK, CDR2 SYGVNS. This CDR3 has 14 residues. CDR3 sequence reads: CASSDPRSSYEQYF. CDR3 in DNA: TGTGCCAGCAGTGACCCTCGCAGCTCCTACGAGCAGTACTTC.

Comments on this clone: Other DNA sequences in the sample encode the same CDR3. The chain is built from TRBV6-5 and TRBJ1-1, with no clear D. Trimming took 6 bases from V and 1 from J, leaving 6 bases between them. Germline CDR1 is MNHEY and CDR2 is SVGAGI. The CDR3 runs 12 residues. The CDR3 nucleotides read TGTGCCAGCAGCCGGAGGAACACTGAAGCTTTCTTT. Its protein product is CASSRRNTEAFF.

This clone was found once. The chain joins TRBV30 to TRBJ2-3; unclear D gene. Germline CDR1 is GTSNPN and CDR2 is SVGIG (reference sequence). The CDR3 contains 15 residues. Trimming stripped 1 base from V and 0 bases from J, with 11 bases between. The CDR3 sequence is CAWSALATSTDTQYF. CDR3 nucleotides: TGTGCCTGGAGTGCTCTGGCCACGAGCACAGATACGCAGTATTTT.

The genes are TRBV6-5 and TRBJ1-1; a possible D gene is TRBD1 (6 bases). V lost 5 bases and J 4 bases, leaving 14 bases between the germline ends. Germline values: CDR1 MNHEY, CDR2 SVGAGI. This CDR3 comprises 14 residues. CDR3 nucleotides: TGTGCCAGCAGTACAGGGAACGGTGTCACTGAAGCTTTCTTT. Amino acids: CASSTGNGVTEAFF.

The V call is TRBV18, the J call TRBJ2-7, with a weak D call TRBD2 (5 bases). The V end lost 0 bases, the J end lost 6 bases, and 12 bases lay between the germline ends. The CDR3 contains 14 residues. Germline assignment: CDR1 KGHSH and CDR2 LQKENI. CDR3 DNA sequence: TGTGCCAGCTCACCACCCCCGGGGTTCCCCGAGCAGTACTTC. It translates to CASSPPPGFPEQYF. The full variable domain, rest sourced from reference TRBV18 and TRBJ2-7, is NAGVMQNPRHLVRRRGQEARLRCSPMKGHSHVYWYRQLPEEGLKFMVYLQKENIIDESGMPKERFSAEFPKEGPSILRIQQVVRGDSAAYFCASSPPPGFPEQYFGPGTRLTVT.

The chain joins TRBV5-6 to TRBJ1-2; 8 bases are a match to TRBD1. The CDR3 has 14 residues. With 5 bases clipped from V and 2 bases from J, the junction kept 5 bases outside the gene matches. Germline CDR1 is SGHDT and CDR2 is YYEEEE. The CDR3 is CASRTTGANYGYTF. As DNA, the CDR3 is TGTGCCAGCAGAACGACAGGGGCAAACTATGGCTACACCTTC.

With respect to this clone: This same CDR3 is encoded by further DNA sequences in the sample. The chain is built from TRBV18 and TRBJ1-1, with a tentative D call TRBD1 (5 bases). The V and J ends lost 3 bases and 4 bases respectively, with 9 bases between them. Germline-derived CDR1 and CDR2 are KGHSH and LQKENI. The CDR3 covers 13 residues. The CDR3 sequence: CASSPGGLTEAFF. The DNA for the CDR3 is TGTGCCAGCTCACCCGGGGGACTCACTGAAGCTTTCTTT. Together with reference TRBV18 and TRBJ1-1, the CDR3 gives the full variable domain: NAGVMQNPRHLVRRRGQEARLRCSPMKGHSHVYWYRQLPEEGLKFMVYLQKENIIDESGMPKERFSAEFPKEGPSILRIQQVVRGDSAAYFCASSPGGLTEAFFGQGTRLTVV.

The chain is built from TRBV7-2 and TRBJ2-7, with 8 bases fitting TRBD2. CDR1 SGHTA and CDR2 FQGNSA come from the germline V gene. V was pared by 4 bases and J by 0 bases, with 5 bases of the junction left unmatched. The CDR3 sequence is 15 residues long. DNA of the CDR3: TGTGCCAGCAGCTCCTTAGCGGGGTTCTCCTACGAGCAGTACTTC. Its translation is CASSSLAGFSYEQYF. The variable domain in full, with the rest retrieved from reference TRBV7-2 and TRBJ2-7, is GAGVSQSPSNKVTEKGKDVELRCDPISGHTALYWYRQSLGQGLEFLIYFQGNSAPDKSGLPSDRFSAERTGGSVSTLTIQRTQQEDSAVYLCASSSLAGFSYEQYFGPGTRLTVT.

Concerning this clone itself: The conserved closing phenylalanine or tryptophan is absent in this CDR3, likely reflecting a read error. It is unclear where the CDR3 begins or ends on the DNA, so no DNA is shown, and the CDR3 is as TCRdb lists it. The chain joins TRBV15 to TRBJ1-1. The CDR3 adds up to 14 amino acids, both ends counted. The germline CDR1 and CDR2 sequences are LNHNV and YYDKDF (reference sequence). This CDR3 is CATSEEGGKRTPRV.

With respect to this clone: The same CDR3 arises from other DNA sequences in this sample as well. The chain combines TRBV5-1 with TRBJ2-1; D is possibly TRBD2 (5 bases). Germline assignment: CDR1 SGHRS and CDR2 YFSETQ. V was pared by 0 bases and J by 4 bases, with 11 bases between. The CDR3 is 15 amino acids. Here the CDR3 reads CASSLVGEPYNEQFF. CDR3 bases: TGCGCCAGCAGCTTGGTCGGGGAACCATACAATGAGCAGTTCTTC.

The CDR3: CASSLGRAGTYEQYF. Here the CDR3 DNA reads TGTGCCAGCAGCTTAGGACGGGCGGGAACCTACGAGCAGTACTTC. The rearrangement joins TRBV7-2 to TRBJ2-7; weak D call: TRBD2 (6 bases). With 1 base removed from V and 2 bases from J, the gap between germline ends came to 12 bases. The germline gives CDR1 SGHTA, CDR2 FQGNSA. This CDR3 is 15 amino acids long. Full variable domain (remainder filled in from reference TRBV7-2 and TRBJ2-7): GAGVSQSPSNKVTEKGKDVELRCDPISGHTALYWYRQSLGQGLEFLIYFQGNSAPDKSGLPSDRFSAERTGGSVSTLTIQRTQQEDSAVYLCASSLGRAGTYEQYFGPGTRLTVT.

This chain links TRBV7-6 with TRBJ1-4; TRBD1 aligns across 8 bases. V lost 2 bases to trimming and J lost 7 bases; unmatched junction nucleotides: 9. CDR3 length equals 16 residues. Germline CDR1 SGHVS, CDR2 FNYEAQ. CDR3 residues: CASSLSPGQGVEKLFF. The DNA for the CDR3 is TGTGCCAGCAGCTTATCTCCCGGACAGGGTGTTGAAAAACTGTTTTTT.

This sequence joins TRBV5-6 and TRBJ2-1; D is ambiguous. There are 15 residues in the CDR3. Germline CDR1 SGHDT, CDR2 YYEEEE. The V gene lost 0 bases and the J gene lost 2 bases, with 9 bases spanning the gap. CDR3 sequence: CASSLEGVAYNEQFF. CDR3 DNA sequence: TGTGCCAGCAGCTTGGAAGGAGTAGCCTACAATGAGCAGTTCTTC. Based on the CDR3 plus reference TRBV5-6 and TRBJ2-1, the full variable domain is DAGVTQSPTHLIKTRGQQVTLRCSPKSGHDTVSWYQQALGQGPQFIFQYYEEEERQRGNFPDRFSGHQFPNYSSELNVNALLLGDSALYLCASSLEGVAYNEQFFGPGTRLTVL.

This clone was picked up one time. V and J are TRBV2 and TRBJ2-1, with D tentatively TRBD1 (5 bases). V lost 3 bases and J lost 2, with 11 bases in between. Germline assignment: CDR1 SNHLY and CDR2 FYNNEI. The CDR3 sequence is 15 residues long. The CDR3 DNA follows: TGTGCCAGCAGTGACCGACAGACAACCTACAATGAGCAGTTCTTC. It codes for CASSDRQTTYNEQFF.

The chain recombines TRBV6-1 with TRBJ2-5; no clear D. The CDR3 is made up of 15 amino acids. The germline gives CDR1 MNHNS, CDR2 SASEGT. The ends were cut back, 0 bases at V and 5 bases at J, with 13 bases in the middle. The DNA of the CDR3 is TGTGCCAGCAGTGAAGCGTCACTCAAAGGGGAGACCCAGTACTTC. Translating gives CASSEASLKGETQYF.

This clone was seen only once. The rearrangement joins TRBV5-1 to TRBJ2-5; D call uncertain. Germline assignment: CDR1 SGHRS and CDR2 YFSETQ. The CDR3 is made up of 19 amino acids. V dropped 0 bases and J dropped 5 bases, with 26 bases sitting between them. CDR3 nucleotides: TGCGCCAGCAGCTTGGGGTCCCTGGCGTCCGCAGTTTATGAGGAGACCCAGTACTTC. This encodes CASSLGSLASAVYEETQYF.

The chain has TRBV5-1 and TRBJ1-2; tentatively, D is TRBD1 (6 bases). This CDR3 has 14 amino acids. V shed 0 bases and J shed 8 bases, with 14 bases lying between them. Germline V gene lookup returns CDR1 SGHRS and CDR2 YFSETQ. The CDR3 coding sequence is TGCGCCAGCAGCTTGGAGGGCAGGGGTGTAGGCTACACCTTC. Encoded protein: CASSLEGRGVGYTF.

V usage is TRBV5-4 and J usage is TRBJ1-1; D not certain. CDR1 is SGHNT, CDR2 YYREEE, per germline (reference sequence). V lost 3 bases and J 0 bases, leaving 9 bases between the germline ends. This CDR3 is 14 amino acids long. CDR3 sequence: CASSWRTVNTEAFF. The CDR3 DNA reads TGTGCCAGCAGCTGGAGGACGGTGAACACTGAAGCTTTCTTT.

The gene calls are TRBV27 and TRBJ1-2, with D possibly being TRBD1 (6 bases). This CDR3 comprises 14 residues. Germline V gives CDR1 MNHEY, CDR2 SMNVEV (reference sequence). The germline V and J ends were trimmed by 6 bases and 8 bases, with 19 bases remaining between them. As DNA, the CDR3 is TGTGCCAGCAGACCCGCGGCCAGGGGCGGCGGCTACACCTTC. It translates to CASRPAARGGGYTF.

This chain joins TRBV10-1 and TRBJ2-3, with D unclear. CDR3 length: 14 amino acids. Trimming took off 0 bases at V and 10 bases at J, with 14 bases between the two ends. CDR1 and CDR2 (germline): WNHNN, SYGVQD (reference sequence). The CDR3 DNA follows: TGCGCCAGCAGTGAGTCCCCGAACAGTGGCGCGCAGTATTTT. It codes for CASSESPNSGAQYF.

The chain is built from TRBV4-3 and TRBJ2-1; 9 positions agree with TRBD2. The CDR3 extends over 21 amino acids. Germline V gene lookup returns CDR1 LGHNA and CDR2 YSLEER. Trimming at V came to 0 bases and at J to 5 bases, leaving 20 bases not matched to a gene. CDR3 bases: TGCGCCAGCAGCCAAGATAGCGACGGACTGATCGGGCTAGCGGGAAACAATGAGCAGTTCTTC. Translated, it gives CASSQDSDGLIGLAGNNEQFF.

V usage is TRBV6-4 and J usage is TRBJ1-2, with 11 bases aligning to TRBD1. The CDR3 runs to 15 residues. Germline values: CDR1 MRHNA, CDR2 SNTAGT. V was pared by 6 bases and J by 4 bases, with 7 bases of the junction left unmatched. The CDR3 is CASRGQGASSYGYTF. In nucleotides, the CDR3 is TGTGCCAGCAGAGGACAGGGGGCAAGTAGCTATGGCTACACCTTC.

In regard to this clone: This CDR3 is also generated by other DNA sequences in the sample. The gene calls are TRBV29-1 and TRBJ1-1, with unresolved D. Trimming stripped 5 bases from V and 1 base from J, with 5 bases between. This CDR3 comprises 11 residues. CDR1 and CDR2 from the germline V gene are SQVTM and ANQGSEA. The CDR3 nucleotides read TGCAGCGTTCGGGGGAACACTGAAGCTTTCTTT. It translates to CSVRGNTEAFF.

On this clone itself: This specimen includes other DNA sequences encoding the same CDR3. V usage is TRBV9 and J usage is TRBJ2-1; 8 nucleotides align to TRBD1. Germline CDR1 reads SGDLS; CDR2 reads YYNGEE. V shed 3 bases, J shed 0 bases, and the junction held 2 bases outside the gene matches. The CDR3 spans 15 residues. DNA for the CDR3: TGTGCCAGCAGCGCCGACAGGGGCTCCTACAATGAGCAGTTCTTC. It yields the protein CASSADRGSYNEQFF.

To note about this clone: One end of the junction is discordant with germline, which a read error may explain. The CDR3 here is CASSLGPTSADTQYF. The CDR3 bases are TGTGCTAGCAGCTTGGGGCCGACCTCGGCAGATACGCAGTATTTT. J is TRBJ2-3 and V is TRBV5-5, with D perhaps matching TRBD1 (5 bases). The CDR3 is 15 residues long. CDR1 and CDR2 (germline): SGHKS, YYEKEE (reference sequence).

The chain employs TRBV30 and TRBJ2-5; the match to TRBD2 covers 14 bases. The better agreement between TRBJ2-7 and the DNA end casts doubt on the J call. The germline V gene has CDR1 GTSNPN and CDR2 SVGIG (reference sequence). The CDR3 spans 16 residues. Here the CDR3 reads CAGSGLAGVKSYEQYF. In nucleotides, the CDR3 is TGTGCCGGGTCGGGACTAGCGGGAGTAAAGTCCTACGAGCAGTACTTC.

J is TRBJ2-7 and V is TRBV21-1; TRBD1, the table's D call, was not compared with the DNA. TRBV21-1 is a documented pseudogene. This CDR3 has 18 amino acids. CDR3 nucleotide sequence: TGTGCCAGCAGCCGCCGGGACAGGGGGTTTAATGGATCCTACGAGCAGTACTTC. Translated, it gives CASSRRDRGFNGSYEQYF.

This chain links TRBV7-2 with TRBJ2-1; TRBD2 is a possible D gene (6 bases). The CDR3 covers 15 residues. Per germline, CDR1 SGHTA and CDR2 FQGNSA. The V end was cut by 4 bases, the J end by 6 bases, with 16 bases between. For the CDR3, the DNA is TGTGCCAGCAGCTCATCGGGACTCAGCCCCAATGAGCAGTTCTTC. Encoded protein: CASSSSGLSPNEQFF.

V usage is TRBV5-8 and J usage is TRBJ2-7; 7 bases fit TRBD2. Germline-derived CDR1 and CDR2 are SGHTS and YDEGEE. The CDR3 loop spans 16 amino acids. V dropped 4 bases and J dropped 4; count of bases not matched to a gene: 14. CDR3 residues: CASSRGLSGKVYEQYF. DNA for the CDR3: TGTGCCAGCAGCCGGGGGTTGAGCGGGAAAGTGTACGAGCAGTACTTC.

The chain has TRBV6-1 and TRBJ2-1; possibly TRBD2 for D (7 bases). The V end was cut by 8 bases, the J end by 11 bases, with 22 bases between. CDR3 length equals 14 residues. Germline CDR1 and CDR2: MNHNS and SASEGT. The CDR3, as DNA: TGTGCCAGCGGGGGGCTAGAGGGGACTAAGAAGCAGTTCTTC. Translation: CASGGLEGTKKQFF.